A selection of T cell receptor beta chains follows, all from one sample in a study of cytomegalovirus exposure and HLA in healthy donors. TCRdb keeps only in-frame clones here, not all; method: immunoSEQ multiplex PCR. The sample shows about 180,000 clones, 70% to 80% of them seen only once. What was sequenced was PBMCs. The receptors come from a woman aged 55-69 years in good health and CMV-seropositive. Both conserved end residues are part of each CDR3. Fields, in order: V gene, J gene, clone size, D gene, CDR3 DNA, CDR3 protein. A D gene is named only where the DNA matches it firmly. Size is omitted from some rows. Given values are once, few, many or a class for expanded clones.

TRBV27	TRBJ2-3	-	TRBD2	TGTGCCAGCACCTTAGCGGGGGGCCTTGGCACAGATACGCAGTATTTT	CASTLAGGLGTDTQYF
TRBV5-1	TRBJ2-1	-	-	TGCGCCAGCGCAAACCAAGCAGGGGCCTACAATGAGCAGTTCTTC	CASANQAGAYNEQFF
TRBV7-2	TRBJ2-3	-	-	TGTGCCAGCAGCTTAATAAGCACAGATACGCAGTATTTT	CASSLISTDTQYF
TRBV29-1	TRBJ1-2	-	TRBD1	TGCAGCGTTGGAGAGCAGGGGGCTTACGGCTACACCTTC	CSVGEQGAYGYTF
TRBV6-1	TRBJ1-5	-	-	TGTGCCAGCAGTTTTACAGGAGATCAGCCCCAGCATTTT	CASSFTGDQPQHF
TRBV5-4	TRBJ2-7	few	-	TGTGCCCCACTAGTGACCGAGCAGTACTTC	CAPLVTEQYF
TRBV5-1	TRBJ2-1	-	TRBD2	TGCGCCAGCAGCTTGGAGTCTAGCGGGCTTAATGAGCAGTTCTTC	CASSLESSGLNEQFF
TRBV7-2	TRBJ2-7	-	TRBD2	TGTGCCAGCAGCTTAGAAAGGGTTAGCGGGGGATACGAGCAGTACTTC	CASSLERVSGGYEQYF
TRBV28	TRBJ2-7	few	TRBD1	TGTGCCAGCACCATACGGACAGGGGTACACGAGCAGTACTTC	CASTIRTGVHEQYF
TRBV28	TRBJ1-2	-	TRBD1	TGTGCCAGCACCCCCGCGACAGGGTATCATGGCTACACCTTC	CASTPATGYHGYTF
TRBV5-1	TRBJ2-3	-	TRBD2	TGCGCCAGCAGCTCGGGGACTAGCGGGAGGTCTAGCACAGATACGCAGTATTTT	CASSSGTSGRSSTDTQYF
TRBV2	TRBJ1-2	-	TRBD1	TGTGCCAGCAGAGATCGACAGGGGAGTAAGAACACCTTC	CASRDRQGSKNTF
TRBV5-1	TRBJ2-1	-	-	TGCGCCAGCAGCTTGATAGGGGACTCTGAGAATGAGCAGTTCTTC	CASSLIGDSENEQFF
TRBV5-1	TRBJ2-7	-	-	TGCGCCAGCAGCTCCCTACAGGGCGGATCCTACGAGCAGTACTTC	CASSSLQGGSYEQYF
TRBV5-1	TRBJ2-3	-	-	TGCGCCAGCAGCTTGCGTGATACGCAGTATTTT	CASSLRDTQYF
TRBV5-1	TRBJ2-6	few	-	TGCGCCAGCAGCTCAGAGGGGGCTGGGGCCAACGTCCTGACTTTC	CASSSEGAGANVLTF
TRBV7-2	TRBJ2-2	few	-	TGTGCCAGCAGTCCCTTTTTGGGGGAGCTGTTTTTT	CASSPFLGELFF
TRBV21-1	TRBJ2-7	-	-	TGTGCCAGCAGCAACAGGACTAGCGGGACTAGCCCTTACGAGCAGTACTTC	CASSNRTSGTSPYEQYF
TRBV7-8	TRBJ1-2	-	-	TGTGCCAGCAGCTTAGTGGCAGAGGATGGCTACACCTTC	CASSLVAEDGYTF
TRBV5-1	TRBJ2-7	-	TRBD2	TGCGCCAGCAGCTTGACTAGCGGGAGCTCCTACGAGCAGTACTTC	CASSLTSGSSYEQYF
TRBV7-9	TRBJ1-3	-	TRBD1	TGTGCCAGCAGCCTGACAGGGGCTGGAAACACCATATATTTT	CASSLTGAGNTIYF
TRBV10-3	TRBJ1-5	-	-	TGTGCCATCAGTCGGGACAACAATCAGCCCCAGCATTTT	CAISRDNNQPQHF
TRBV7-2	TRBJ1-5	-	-	TGTGCCAGCAGCTTGGGGGGATTTTCCCCGGCCCAGCATTTT	CASSLGGFSPAQHF
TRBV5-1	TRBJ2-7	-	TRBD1	TGCGCCAGCAGTTCTACCGTGACAGGGGGAAACGAGCAGTACTTC	CASSSTVTGGNEQYF
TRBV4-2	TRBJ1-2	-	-	TGTGCCAGCAGCCAAGGGACAGCATATGGCTACACCTTC	CASSQGTAYGYTF
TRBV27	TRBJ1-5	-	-	TGTGCCAGCAGTCCTATAAAGCGTCAGCCCCAGCATTTT	CASSPIKRQPQHF
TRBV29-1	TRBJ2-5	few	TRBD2	TGCAGCGTTGCGACCTTAGCGGGGACCGGGGAGACCCAGTACTTC	CSVATLAGTGETQYF
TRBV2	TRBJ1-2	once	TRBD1	TGTGCCAGCAGACAGGGGCCGTCTTTTAACTATGGCTACACCTTC	CASRQGPSFNYGYTF
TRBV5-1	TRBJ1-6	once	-	TGCGCCAGCAGCCCTATGGGGCTTTATAATTCACCCCTCCACTTT	CASSPMGLYNSPLHF
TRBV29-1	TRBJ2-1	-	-	TGCAGCGTTCTAGAGCGAGCTGGCAATGAGCAGTTCTTC	CSVLERAGNEQFF
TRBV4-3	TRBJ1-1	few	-	TGCGCCAGCAGCCAAGATGCGGCCGGGTTCACGACGGCTTTCTTT	CASSQDAAGFTTAFF
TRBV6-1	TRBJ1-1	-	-	TGTGCCAGCAGAGACACGCTGGGCACTGAAGCTTTCTTT	CASRDTLGTEAFF
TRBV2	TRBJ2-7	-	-	TGTGCCAGCAGTATCCCAATAAAACCCTCCGGGACTTCCGCCTATGAGCAGTACTTC	CASSIPIKPSGTSAYEQYF
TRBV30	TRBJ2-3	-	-	TGTGCCTGGACCTTTACAGATACGCAGTATTTT	CAWTFTDTQYF
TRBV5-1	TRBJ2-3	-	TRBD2	TGCGCCAGCAGCCGACGTGGTGAGCGGGGCACATCTAGCACAGATACGCAGTATTTT	CASSRRGERGTSSTDTQYF
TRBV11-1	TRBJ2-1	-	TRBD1	TGTGCCAGCAGCGCCAGGACAGGTACGGGCAATGAGCAGTTCTTC	CASSARTGTGNEQFF
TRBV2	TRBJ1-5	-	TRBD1	TGTGCCAGCAGGGGGACAGAGATAAGCAATCAGCCCCAGCATTTT	CASRGTEISNQPQHF
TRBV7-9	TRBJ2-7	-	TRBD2	TGTGCCAGCAGCTTAGAAGGGACTAGCGTAAGCCAGTACTTC	CASSLEGTSVSQYF
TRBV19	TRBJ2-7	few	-	TGTGCCAGTAGCCGCCGGGACACCTCCTACGAGCAGTACTTC	CASSRRDTSYEQYF
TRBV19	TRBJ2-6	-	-	TGTGCCAGTACTACAATCCCCGTCCCTGGGGCCAACGGCCTGACTTTC	CASTTIPVPGANGLTF
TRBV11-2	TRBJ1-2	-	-	TGTGCCAGCAGCTTGGGACTGTCATATGGCTACACCTTC	CASSLGLSYGYTF
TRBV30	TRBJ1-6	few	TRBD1	TGTGCCTGGAGTCAACAGGGGGCGCGGAGGGGTTCACCCCTCCACTTT	CAWSQQGARRGSPLHF
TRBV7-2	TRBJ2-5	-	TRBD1	TGTGCCAGCAGCTTCAGGCAGGGGGCGGGCGAGACCCAGTACTTC	CASSFRQGAGETQYF
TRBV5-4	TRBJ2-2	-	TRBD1	TGTGCCAGCAGCGAAGTGGACAGGGCGGGAGAGCTGTTTTTT	CASSEVDRAGELFF
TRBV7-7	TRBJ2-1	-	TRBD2	TGTGCTAGCAGCTTAGAACTAGCGGTCAATGAGCAGTTCTTC	CASSLELAVNEQFF
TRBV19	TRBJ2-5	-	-	TGTGCCAGTAGTAGTACCCGGGGGGAGACCCAGTACTTC	CASSSTRGETQYF
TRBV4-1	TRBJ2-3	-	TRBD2	TGCGCCAGCGCCCAACAAGCGGGAGGGCAACCAGATACGCAGTATTTT	CASAQQAGGQPDTQYF
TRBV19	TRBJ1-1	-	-	TGTGCCAGTAAATATGAACAGGGTCTCCCGGGAGCTTTCTTT	CASKYEQGLPGAFF
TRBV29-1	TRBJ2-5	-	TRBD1	TGCAGCTTTTGGACAGGGGGCGCGGAGACCCAGTACTTC	CSFWTGGAETQYF
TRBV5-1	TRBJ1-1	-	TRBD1	TGCGCCAGCAGCTCGACAGGGGTGAACACTGAAGCTTTCTTT	CASSSTGVNTEAFF
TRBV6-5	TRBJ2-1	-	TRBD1	TGTGCCAGCGTAAGGGGACAGGGGGCTTTCAATGAGCAGTTCTTC	CASVRGQGAFNEQFF
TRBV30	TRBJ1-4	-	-	TGTGCCTGGAGGGACGGGGGGGGTGGTGAAAAACTGTTTTTT	CAWRDGGGGEKLFF
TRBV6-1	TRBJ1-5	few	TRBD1	TGTGCCAGCAGTGATAGACAGGGGGGGCAGCCCCAGCATTTT	CASSDRQGGQPQHF
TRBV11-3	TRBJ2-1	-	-	TGTGCCAGCAGCTTAGATCCAGTCTCCTACAATGAGCAGTTCTTC	CASSLDPVSYNEQFF